The clone carrying this T cell receptor (beta chain) has ten or more counts. Its antigen is unknown. CDR3 size: 15 residues. Germline CDR1 and CDR2: SNHLY and FYNNEI. V was clipped by 3 bases and J by 5 bases; unmatched bases: 6. The sample's time point: persistent/refractory GD, antithyroid drugs over 5 years with positive TRAb. Making the TCR library involved RNA that had been extracted from PBMCs. Patients all came to the study from an endocrinology department in Xi'an, China. Staff took roughly 9 milliliters of peripheral blood and put it into EDTA tubes. This specimen comes from a study of regulatory T cells in long-lasting Graves disease. Both iRepertoire HTBI primers and Arm-PCR of CDR3 regions were used to build the TCR beta libraries. TCRdb fed the multiplex PCR reads into MiXCR, producing one record per CDR3 protein. The sample shows about half a million distinct CDR3 sequences, 20% to 25% of them seen only once.

Study-wide points: The study found TRBV28, TRBJ1-2 and TRBJ2-5 favored in persistent disease. Persistent Graves' patients showed less TCR diversity than newly diagnosed patients showed.

The sequenced sample was peripheral blood mononuclear cells (PBMCs), obtained when the disease was refractory, from a patient treated with antithyroid drugs. The receptor comes from a female donor with Graves disease. The rearrangement joins TRBV2 to TRBJ1-2, with TRBD1 matching 10 bases. CDR3 nucleotides: TGTGCCAGCAGTGAGTCGCCGGGACAGGGGTATGGCTACACCTTC. Translating it yields CASSESPGQGYGYTF.